The rows below give T cell receptor beta chains drawn from one sample of a study of T cells in Graves' hyperthyroidism and ophthalmopathy. TCRdb redid the calling of the multiplex PCR reads with MiXCR, one entry per CDR3 protein. The sample lists more than 250,000 distinct CDR3 sequences, roughly 15% seen once, with more than 30% in the top ten. Sequencing used blood. The source of these receptors is a woman aged 50 to 60 with Graves' hyperthyroidism that later progressed to Graves' ophthalmopathy. Both conserved end residues are part of each CDR3. A D gene is named only where the DNA matches it firmly. Size tells how often a clone was seen (once, few, many) or the class of an expanded clone, and some rows leave it out.

v_call	j_call	cdr3_length	d_call	clone_size	cdr3_nt	cdr3_aa
TRBV13	TRBJ1-6	16	-	few	TGTGCCAGCAGCAGCAGACTCATCTCCTATAATTCACCCCTCCACTTT	CASSSRLISYNSPLHF
TRBV20-1	TRBJ2-1	15	-	many	TGCAGTGCTAGCCCGCATCCTAGCTCCTACAATGAGCAGTTCTTC	CSASPHPSSYNEQFF
TRBV19	TRBJ2-5	14	-	few	TGTGCCAGTAGTATCGTTGCAGGGGAAGAGACCCAGTACTTC	CASSIVAGEETQYF
TRBV6-1	TRBJ1-2	13	TRBD1	many	TGTGCCAGCAGGAGACAGGGTGGCTATGGCTACACCTTC	CASRRQGGYGYTF
TRBV7-9	TRBJ2-3	17	TRBD1	many	TGTGCCGGCAGCTTGGGATGGGACAGGATCTTAGGTCATACGCAGTATTTT	CAGSLGWDRILGHTQYF
TRBV12-3/TRBV12-4	TRBJ1-1	14	-	many	TGTGCCAGCAGCCCCCGGGACCTAAGGACTGAAGCTTTCTTT	CASSPRDLRTEAFF
TRBV19	TRBJ2-1	13	-	many	TGTGCCAGTAGTATAGGTCTGAACAATGAGCAGTTCTTC	CASSIGLNNEQFF
TRBV2	TRBJ2-5	12	-	many	TGTGCCAGTCAGGGGTTCCCAGAGACCCAGTACTTC	CASQGFPETQYF
TRBV20-1	TRBJ2-1	12	-	-	TGCAGTGCTAGATTATCCCTTGAAGAGCAGTTCTTC	CSARLSLEEQFF
TRBV28	TRBJ2-7	16	TRBD1	many	TGTGCCAGCAGTACTATCCGGGACAGGGCCTCCTACGAGCAGTACTTC	CASSTIRDRASYEQYF
TRBV5-6	TRBJ1-2	14	TRBD1	-	TGTGCCAGCAGCTCTTTGGAGGGGGCTAATGGCTACACCTTC	CASSSLEGANGYTF
TRBV2	TRBJ1-5	13	TRBD1	few	TGTGCCGGCGGGACAGCGAGCAATCAGCCCCAGCATTTT	CAGGTASNQPQHF
TRBV28	TRBJ2-7	13	TRBD1	many	TGTGCCAGCAACCGGGACAGGGCCTACGAGCAGTACTTC	CASNRDRAYEQYF
TRBV6-1	TRBJ2-6	16	-	many	TGTGCCAGCAGTACTAACTTATACTCTGGGGCCAACGTCCTGACTTTC	CASSTNLYSGANVLTF
TRBV7-2	TRBJ1-1	12	-	many	TGTGCCAGCAGCTTCCGGGAAATTGAAGCTTTCTTT	CASSFREIEAFF
TRBV7-9	TRBJ1-1	15	-	many	TGTGCCAGCAGCCGGGGGGGGGCTCTCAACACTGAAGCTTTCTTT	CASSRGGALNTEAFF
TRBV5-4	TRBJ2-2	16	-	-	TGTGCCAGCAGCTTGAGTTCTGGGGGTTACACCGGGGAGCTGTTTTTT	CASSLSSGGYTGELFF
TRBV4-1	TRBJ2-7	15	TRBD2	few	TGCGCCAGCAGCCGAGCGGGAGGGTCTCTCTACGAGCAGTACTTC	CASSRAGGSLYEQYF
TRBV9	TRBJ2-3	16	TRBD2	many	TGTGCCAGCAGCCCGGGACTAGCGGAAAGCACAGATACGCAGTATTTT	CASSPGLAESTDTQYF
TRBV25-1	TRBJ2-7	15	-	many	TGTGCCAGCAGTGAGTCCCCGGGACGGTTCTACGAGCAGTACTTC	CASSESPGRFYEQYF
TRBV7-9	TRBJ2-7	16	TRBD1	-	TGTGCCAGCAGCTTAGTAGGGACAGGTCCTTCCTACGAGCAGTACTTC	CASSLVGTGPSYEQYF
TRBV20-1	TRBJ1-2	14	-	many	TGCAGTGCCGCAACCAGGGAGACTAACTATGGCTACACCTTC	CSAATRETNYGYTF
TRBV27	TRBJ1-6	16	TRBD1	many	TGTGCCAGCAGTTTGGATCAGGGGGTCCATAATTCACCCCTCCACTTT	CASSLDQGVHNSPLHF
TRBV5-1	TRBJ1-5	13	-	many	TGCGCCAGCAGCTTGGACGTGGGTCAGCCCCAGCATTTT	CASSLDVGQPQHF
TRBV5-8	TRBJ2-7	13	-	few	TGTGCCAGCAGCCCTGGGACCATATACGAGCAGTACTTC	CASSPGTIYEQYF
TRBV5-6	TRBJ1-5	15	TRBD1	-	TGTGCCAGCAGCCGCGGACAGGGGGCCAATCAGCCCCAGCATTTT	CASSRGQGANQPQHF
TRBV19	TRBJ2-1	11	-	-	TGTGCCAGTAGTATCGGGCGAAAAGAGTTCTTC	CASSIGRKEFF
TRBV5-1	TRBJ2-5	15	-	many	TGCGCCAGCAGCTTGAGGGGGGACGGAGAGGAGACCCAGTACTTC	CASSLRGDGEETQYF
TRBV20-1	TRBJ1-5	13	-	many	TGCAGTGCAGTCAGACAGCCCAATCAGCCCCAGCATTTT	CSAVRQPNQPQHF
TRBV2	TRBJ1-6	14	-	many	TGTGCCAGCAGTGAAGACAGGAGGAATTCACCCCTCCACTTT	CASSEDRRNSPLHF
TRBV12-3/TRBV12-4	TRBJ2-1	13	-	few	TGTGCCAGCAGTTTAGTAGACTGGGATGAGCAGTTCTTC	CASSLVDWDEQFF
TRBV28	TRBJ1-2	14	-	few	TGTGCCAGCAGTGGGCGGGGTCCGGGGGCTGGCTACACCTTC	CASSGRGPGAGYTF
TRBV3-1	TRBJ2-6	17	-	many	TGTGCCAGCAGCGCCGGAGAGGTGTTTGCTGGGGCCAACGTCCTGACTTTC	CASSAGEVFAGANVLTF